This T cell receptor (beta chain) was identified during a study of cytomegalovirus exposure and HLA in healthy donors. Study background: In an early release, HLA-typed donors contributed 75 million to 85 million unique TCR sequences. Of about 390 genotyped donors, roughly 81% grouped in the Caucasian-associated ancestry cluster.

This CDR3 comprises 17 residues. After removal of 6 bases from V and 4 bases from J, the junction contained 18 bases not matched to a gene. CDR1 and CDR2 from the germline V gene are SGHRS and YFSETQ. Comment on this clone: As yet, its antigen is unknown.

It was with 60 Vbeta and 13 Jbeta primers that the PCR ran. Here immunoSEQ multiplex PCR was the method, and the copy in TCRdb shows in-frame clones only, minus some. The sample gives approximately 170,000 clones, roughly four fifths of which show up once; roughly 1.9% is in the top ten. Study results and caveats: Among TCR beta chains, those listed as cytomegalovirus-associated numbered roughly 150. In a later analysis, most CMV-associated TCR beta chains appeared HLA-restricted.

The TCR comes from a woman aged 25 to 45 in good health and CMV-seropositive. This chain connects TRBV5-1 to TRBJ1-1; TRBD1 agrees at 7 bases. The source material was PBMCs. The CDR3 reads CASIRARDSQKGTEAFF. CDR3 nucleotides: TGCGCCAGCATAAGGGCCCGGGACAGTCAAAAGGGCACTGAAGCTTTCTTT. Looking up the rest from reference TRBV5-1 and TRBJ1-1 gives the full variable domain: KAGVTQTPRYLIKTRGQQVTLSCSPISGHRSVSWYQQTPGQGLQFLFEYFSETQRNKGNFPGRFSGRQFSNSRSEMNVSTLELGDSALYLCASIRARDSQKGTEAFFGQGTRLTVV.